The sequence of this T cell receptor (beta chain) was determined in a study of Ad26.COV2.S vaccination and SARS-CoV-2 variants. Study-wide findings and caveats: Total responses of T cells may have been underestimated by the analyses of TCR breadth and depth.

The length of the CDR3 is 15 residues. Looked up from germline, CDR1 is LGHNA and CDR2 is YSLEER. Trimming stripped 0 bases from V and 7 bases from J, with 15 bases between. This clone was seen a single time. What it recognizes is unknown. Treatment reported: over 15 received Ad26.COV2.S at low or high dose, single or two shots; roughly 5 received placebo; per-sample allocation not given. At day 63 after the first vaccine or placebo injection, samples were drawn. Assay: immunoSEQ multiplex PCR; the TCRdb copy retains only in-frame clones and omits some. Of approximately 240,000 clones in the sample, roughly 88% are singletons; the top ten hold about 10%.

The chain employs TRBV4-3 and TRBJ2-5; the D gene is possibly TRBD2 (5 bases). Source: peripheral blood, taken in a trial of Ad26.COV2.S vaccine versus placebo. The TCR comes from a person between 18 and 59 years old who received the Ad26.COV2.S COVID-19 vaccine or a placebo. This chain's CDR3 is CASSQDRGLLGTQYF. CDR3 DNA sequence: TGCGCCAGCAGCCAAGATCGAGGGCTATTGGGGACCCAGTACTTC.